This T cell receptor beta chain came from a study of T cells in Graves' hyperthyroidism and ophthalmopathy. The junction had 10 bases not matched to a gene; V was cut back by 3 bases and J by 4 bases. The germline gives CDR1 LNHNV, CDR2 YYDKDF (reference sequence). CDR3 size: 16 residues. Regions amplified from RNA transcripts were the TCR beta CDR3 regions. The TCR CDR3 first-round RT-PCR relied on the HTBI primer set. Each CDR3 protein is one row after TCRdb ran MiXCR on the multiplex PCR reads. The sample has hundreds of thousands of distinct CDR3 sequences; 30% to 40% are singletons. This clonotype was seen just once. For Graves' hyperthyroidism to be stable, ophthalmopathy could not progress within 18 months. Uncontrolled infection, other autoimmune disease, pregnancy or lactation barred patients from enrollment.

This TCR was sampled from a woman aged 40 to 55 with Graves' hyperthyroidism. This rearrangement joins TRBV15 to TRBJ2-5, with 8 bases matching TRBD2. The sequencing input was blood. Written as DNA, the CDR3 is TGTGCCACCAGCAGTGAGGCGGGGGGCAACGGAGAGACCCAGTACTTC. The encoded protein is CATSSEAGGNGETQYF. The complete variable domain, with remaining parts taken from reference TRBV15 and TRBJ2-5, reads DAMVIQNPRYQVTQFGKPVTLSCSQTLNHNVMYWYQQKSSQAPKLLFHYYDKDFNNEADTPDNFQSRRPNTSFCFLDIRSPGLGDTAMYLCATSSEAGGNGETQYFGPGTRLLVL.